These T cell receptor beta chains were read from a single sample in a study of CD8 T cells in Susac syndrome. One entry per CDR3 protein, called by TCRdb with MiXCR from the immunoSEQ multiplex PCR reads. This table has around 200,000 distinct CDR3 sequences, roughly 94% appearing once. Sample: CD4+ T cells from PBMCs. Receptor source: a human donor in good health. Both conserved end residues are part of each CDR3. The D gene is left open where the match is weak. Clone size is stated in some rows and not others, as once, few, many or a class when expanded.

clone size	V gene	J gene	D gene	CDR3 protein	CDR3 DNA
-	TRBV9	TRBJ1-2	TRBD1	CASSVDRGTYGYTF	TGTGCCAGCAGCGTTGACAGGGGAACCTATGGCTACACCTTC
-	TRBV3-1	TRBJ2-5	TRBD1	CASSPEGASTTQYF	TGTGCCAGCAGCCCCGAGGGGGCGAGCACGACCCAGTACTTC
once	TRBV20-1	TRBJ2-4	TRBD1	CSARGQGITTLAKNIQYF	TGCAGTGCTAGAGGACAGGGGATTACTACACTAGCCAAAAACATTCAGTACTTC
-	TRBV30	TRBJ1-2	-	CAWSGTRPGYTF	TGTGCCTGGAGTGGGACTCGACCTGGCTACACCTTC
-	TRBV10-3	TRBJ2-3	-	CAISGSYNTDTQYF	TGTGCCATCAGTGGCTCGTATAACACAGATACGCAGTATTTT
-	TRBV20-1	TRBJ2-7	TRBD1	CSAKTGGSYEQYF	TGCAGTGCTAAGACAGGGGGCTCCTACGAGCAGTACTTC
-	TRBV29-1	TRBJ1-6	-	CSVWTGTSNSPLHF	TGCAGCGTGTGGACGGGGACCTCTAATTCACCCCTCCACTTT
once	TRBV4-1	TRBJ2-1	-	CASDDRSSYNEQFF	TGCGCCAGCGACGACCGGAGCTCCTACAATGAGCAGTTCTTC
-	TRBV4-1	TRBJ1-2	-	CASSPDGGRYGYTF	TGCGCCAGCAGCCCGGACGGAGGGCGTTACGGCTACACCTTC
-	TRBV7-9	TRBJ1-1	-	CASSQTGTENTEAFF	TGTGCCAGCAGCCAAACAGGGACGGAGAACACTGAAGCTTTCTTT
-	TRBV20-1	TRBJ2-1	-	CSARSLNAYNEQFF	TGCAGTGCTAGAAGCCTAAATGCCTACAATGAGCAGTTCTTC
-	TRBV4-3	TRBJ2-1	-	CASSQESQSIHEQFF	TGCGCCAGCAGCCAAGAAAGCCAAAGCATCCATGAGCAGTTCTTC
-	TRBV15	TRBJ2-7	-	CATSRGSSPTVNQYEQYF	TGTGCCACCAGCAGAGGTTCTTCCCCCACAGTAAATCAATACGAGCAGTACTTC
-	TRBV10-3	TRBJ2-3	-	CAITTGLLADTQYF	TGTGCCATCACTACCGGTCTCCTTGCAGATACGCAGTATTTT
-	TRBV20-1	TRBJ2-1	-	CSAREINEQFF	TGCAGTGCTAGAGAAATCAATGAGCAGTTCTTC
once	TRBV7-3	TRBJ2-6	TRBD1	CASRQGTLLSGANVLTF	TGTGCCAGCAGACAGGGGACCCTTCTGTCTGGGGCCAACGTCCTGACTTTC
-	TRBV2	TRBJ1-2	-	CASSEEGSFF	TGTGCCAGCAGTGAAGAAGGCAGCTTCTTC
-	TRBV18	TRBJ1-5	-	CASSPGGLNQPQHF	TGTGCCAGCTCACCGGGAGGACTCAATCAGCCCCAGCATTTT
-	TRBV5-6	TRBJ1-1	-	CASSLGQFNTEAFF	TGTGCCAGCAGCTTGGGTCAGTTTAACACTGAAGCTTTCTTT
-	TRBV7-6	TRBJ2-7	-	CASSPIQTYEQYF	TGTGCCAGCAGCCCCATCCAAACATACGAGCAGTACTTC
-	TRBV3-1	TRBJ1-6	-	CASSQGAVNSPLHF	TGTGCCAGCAGCCAAGGCGCAGTCAATTCACCCCTCCACTTT
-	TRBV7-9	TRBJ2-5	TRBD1	CASSSMDRVETQYF	TGTGCCAGCAGCTCCATGGACAGGGTGGAGACCCAGTACTTC
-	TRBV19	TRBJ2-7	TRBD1	CASGTGVAYEQYF	TGTGCCAGCGGGACAGGGGTGGCCTACGAGCAGTACTTC
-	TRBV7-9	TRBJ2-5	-	CASSRGRSQETQYF	TGTGCCAGCAGCCGTGGACGCTCACAAGAGACCCAGTACTTC
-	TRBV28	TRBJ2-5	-	CATGPIPPETQYF	TGTGCCACCGGACCAATACCGCCAGAGACCCAGTACTTC
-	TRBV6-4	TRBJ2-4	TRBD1	CASSDSPTTGGLNIQYF	TGTGCCAGCAGTGACTCACCCACGACAGGGGGCTTAAACATTCAGTACTTC
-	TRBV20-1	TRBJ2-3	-	CSAASGAVAYADTQYF	TGCAGTGCTGCCTCAGGGGCCGTAGCTTATGCAGATACGCAGTATTTT
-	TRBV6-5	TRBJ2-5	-	CASSYSEQSSQETQYF	TGTGCCAGCAGTTACTCGGAGCAGTCGTCCCAAGAGACCCAGTACTTC
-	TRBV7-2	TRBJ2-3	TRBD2	CASSLLSGAYTDTQYF	TGTGCCAGCAGCTTACTTAGCGGGGCATACACAGATACGCAGTATTTT
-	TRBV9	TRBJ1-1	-	CASSVDWDTEAFF	TGTGCCAGCAGCGTAGATTGGGACACTGAAGCTTTCTTT